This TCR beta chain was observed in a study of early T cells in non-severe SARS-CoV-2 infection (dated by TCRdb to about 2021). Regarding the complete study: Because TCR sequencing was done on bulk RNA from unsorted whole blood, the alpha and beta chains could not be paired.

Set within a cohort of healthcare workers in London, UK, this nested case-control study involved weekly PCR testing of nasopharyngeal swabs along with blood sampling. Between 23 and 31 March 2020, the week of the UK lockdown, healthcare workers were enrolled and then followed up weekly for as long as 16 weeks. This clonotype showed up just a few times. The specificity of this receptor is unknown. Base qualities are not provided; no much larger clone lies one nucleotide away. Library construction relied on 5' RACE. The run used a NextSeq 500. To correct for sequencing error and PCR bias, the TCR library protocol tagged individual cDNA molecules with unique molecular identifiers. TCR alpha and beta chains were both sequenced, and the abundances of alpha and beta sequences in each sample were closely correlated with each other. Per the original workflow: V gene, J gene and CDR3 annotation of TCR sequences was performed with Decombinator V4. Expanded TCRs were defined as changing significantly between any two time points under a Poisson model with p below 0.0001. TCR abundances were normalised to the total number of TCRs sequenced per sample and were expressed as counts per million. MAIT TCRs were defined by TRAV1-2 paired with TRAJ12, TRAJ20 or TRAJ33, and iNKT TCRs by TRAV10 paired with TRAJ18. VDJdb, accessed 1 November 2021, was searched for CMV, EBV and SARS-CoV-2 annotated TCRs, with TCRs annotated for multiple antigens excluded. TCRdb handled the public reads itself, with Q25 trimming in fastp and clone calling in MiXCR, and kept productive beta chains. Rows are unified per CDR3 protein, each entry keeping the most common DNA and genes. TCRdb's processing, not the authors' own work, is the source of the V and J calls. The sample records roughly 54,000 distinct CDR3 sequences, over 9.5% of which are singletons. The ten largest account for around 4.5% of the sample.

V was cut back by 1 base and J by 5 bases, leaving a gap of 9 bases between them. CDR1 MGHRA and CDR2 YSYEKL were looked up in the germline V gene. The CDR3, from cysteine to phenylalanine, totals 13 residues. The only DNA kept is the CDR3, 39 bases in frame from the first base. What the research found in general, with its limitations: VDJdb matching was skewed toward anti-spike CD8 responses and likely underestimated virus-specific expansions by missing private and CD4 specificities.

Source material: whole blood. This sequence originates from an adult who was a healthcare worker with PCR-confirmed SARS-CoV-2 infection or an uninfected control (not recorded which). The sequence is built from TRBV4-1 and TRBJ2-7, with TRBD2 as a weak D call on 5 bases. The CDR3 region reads CASSQAREHEQYF. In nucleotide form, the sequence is TGCGCCAGCAGCCAAGCTCGGGAACACGAGCAGTACTTC.